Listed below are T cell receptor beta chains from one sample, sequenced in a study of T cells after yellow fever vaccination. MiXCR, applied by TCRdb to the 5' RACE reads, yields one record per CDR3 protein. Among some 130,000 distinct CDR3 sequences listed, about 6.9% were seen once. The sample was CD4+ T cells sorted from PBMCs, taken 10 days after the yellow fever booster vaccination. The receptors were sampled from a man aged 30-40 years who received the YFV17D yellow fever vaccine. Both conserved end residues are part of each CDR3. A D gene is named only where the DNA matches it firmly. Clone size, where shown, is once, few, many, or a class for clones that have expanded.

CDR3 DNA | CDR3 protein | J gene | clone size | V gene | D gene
TGCGCCAGCTCCGGGAGCGGGAGGGCTAATGAGCAGTTCTTC | CASSGSGRANEQFF | TRBJ2-1 | many | TRBV5-1 | TRBD2
TGTGCCAGCAGCTTAAGCCGGGCCGAGCAGTACTTC | CASSLSRAEQYF | TRBJ2-7 | - | TRBV7-8 | -
TGTGCCAGCAGCTTGCCAGGCTCCTATAATTCACCCCTCCACTTT | CASSLPGSYNSPLHF | TRBJ1-6 | - | TRBV5-4 | -
TGTGCCAGCTCACCACCCCAGAACCAAGAGACCCAGTACTTC | CASSPPQNQETQYF | TRBJ2-5 | many | TRBV18 | -
TGTGCCAGCAGTTTCTTCACCGGGGAGCTGTTTTTT | CASSFFTGELFF | TRBJ2-2 | many | TRBV12-3/TRBV12-4 | -
TGTGCCAGCAGCCCAACAGGGGGCTCGGTCACTGAAGCTTTCTTT | CASSPTGGSVTEAFF | TRBJ1-1 | many | TRBV3-1 | TRBD1
TGCAGTGCCGGGACTCCAAATTCACCCCTCCACTTT | CSAGTPNSPLHF | TRBJ1-6 | many | TRBV20-1 | -
TGTGCCAGCCTATCAGGGAATCAAGAGACCCAGTACTTC | CASLSGNQETQYF | TRBJ2-5 | many | TRBV28 | -
TGTGCCAGCAGTTTGAGGGGGACAAATCCCGGCGAGCAGTACTTC | CASSLRGTNPGEQYF | TRBJ2-7 | - | TRBV12-3/TRBV12-4 | -
TGTGCCAGCAGCCAAAGGGCGGACAGAGGTTTGAACACTGAAGCTTTCTTT | CASSQRADRGLNTEAFF | TRBJ1-1 | many | TRBV9 | -
TGTGCCAGCAGCTTATGGGTCCGAGCCCGGCCAGATACGCAGTATTTT | CASSLWVRARPDTQYF | TRBJ2-3 | - | TRBV7-2 | -
TGCGCCAGCAGCACCCGCCGACTAGCGAGCTCGTCCGAGCAGTACTTC | CASSTRRLASSSEQYF | TRBJ2-7 | many | TRBV5-1 | TRBD2
TGCAGCGTTGAAGATGGGGGATTTCGCGAGCAGTACTTC | CSVEDGGFREQYF | TRBJ2-7 | many | TRBV29-1 | -
TGTGCCAGCAGTAAACCGCGACCAGTCGAGACCCAGTACTTC | CASSKPRPVETQYF | TRBJ2-5 | many | TRBV6-1 | -
TGCAGTGCTGAGGGGGGAGGAGGGCAAGAGACCCAGTACTTC | CSAEGGGGQETQYF | TRBJ2-5 | many | TRBV20-1 | -
TGCAGCGTTGAAAAGGGGGCCATCGAGGTGGGCTACACCTTC | CSVEKGAIEVGYTF | TRBJ1-2 | - | TRBV29-1 | TRBD1
TGTGCCAGCAGCTTTCGACGCAGGGAGTCGGGCAATGAGCAGTTCTTC | CASSFRRRESGNEQFF | TRBJ2-1 | many | TRBV3-1 | -
TGTGCCAGCAGCTTAGCGTCGGGGCGCCTCGAGCAGTTCTTC | CASSLASGRLEQFF | TRBJ2-1 | many | TRBV7-2 | -